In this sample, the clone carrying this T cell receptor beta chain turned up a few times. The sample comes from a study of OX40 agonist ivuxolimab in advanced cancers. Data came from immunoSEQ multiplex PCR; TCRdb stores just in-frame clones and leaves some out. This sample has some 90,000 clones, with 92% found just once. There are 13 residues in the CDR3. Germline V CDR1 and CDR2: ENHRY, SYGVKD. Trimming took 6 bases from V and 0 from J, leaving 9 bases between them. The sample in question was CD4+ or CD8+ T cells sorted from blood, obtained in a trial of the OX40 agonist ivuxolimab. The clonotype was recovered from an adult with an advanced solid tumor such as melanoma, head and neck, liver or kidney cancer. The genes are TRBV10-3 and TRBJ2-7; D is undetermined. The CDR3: CAISPGNSYEQYF. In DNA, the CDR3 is TGTGCCATCAGCCCTGGGAACTCCTACGAGCAGTACTTC.